The 3 T cell receptor beta chains presented below share a single source sample, sequenced in a study of CD8 T cells in ankylosing spondylitis. Each CDR3 protein is one row after TCRdb ran MiXCR on the 5' RACE reads. The sample lists about 340,000 distinct CDR3 sequences; around 7.6% were seen once. No antigen has been identified for these receptors. Study results and limitations: Seemingly characteristic of ankylosing spondylitis blood was a TCR beta motif consisting of under ten highly homologous variants.

Sequenced input: blood, either unsorted or a sorted T cell fraction (not recorded which). These receptors came from a male donor with ankylosing spondylitis.

The chain links TRBV20-1 to TRBJ1-1; 9 positions match TRBD1. After removal of 7 bases from V and 0 bases from J, the junction contained 0 bases not matched to a gene. CDR3 length: 12 amino acids. Germline CDR1 reads DFQATT; CDR2 reads SNEGSKA (reference sequence). The CDR3 reads CSGDRVNTEAFF. The CDR3 DNA reads as TGCAGTGGGGACAGGGTGAACACTGAAGCTTTCTTT.

This clonotype was picked up many times. The rearrangement links TRBV5-1 to TRBJ2-7; TRBD1 matches at 10 bases. The V and J ends lost 6 bases and 4 bases, in that order; junction bases with no gene match: 10. CDR1 and CDR2 from the germline V gene are SGHRS and YFSETQ. This CDR3 is built from 15 residues. The CDR3 DNA reads as TGCGCCAGCAAAGCTTCCGGGACAGGGGAGTACGAGCAGTACTTC. This codes for CASKASGTGEYEQYF.

V gene TRBV3-1 combines with J gene TRBJ2-1; 7 nucleotides match TRBD2. CDR1 and CDR2 from the germline V gene are LGHDT and YNNKEL (reference sequence). The V segment lost 0 bases and the J segment 3 bases; nucleotides outside the gene matches: 2. The length of the CDR3 is 15 residues. CDR3 protein: CASSQDGGDYNEQFF. The CDR3 DNA follows: TGTGCCAGCAGCCAAGATGGGGGGGACTACAATGAGCAGTTCTTC.